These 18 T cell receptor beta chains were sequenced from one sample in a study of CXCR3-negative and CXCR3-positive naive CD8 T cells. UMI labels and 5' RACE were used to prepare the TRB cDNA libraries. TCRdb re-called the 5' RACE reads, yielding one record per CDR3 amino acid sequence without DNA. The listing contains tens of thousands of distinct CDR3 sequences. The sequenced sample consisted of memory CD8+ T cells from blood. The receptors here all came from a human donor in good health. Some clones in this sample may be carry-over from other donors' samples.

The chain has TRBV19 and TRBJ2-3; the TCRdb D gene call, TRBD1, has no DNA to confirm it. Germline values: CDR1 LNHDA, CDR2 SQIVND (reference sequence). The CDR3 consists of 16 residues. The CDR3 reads CASSPLPGQGTDTQYF.

CDR3: CSVEGGVTYNEQFF. This sequence joins TRBV29-1 and TRBJ2-1. This CDR3 comprises 14 residues. Germline CDR1 and CDR2: SQVTM and ANQGSEA.

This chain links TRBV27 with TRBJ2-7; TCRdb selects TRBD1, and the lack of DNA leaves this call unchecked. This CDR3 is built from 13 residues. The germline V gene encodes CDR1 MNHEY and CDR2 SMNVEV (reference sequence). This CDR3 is CASSSWAGAEQYF.

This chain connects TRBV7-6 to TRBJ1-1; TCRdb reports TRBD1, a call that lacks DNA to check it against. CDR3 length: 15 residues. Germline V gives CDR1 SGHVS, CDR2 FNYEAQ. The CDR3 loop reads CASSLGDRLNTEAFF.

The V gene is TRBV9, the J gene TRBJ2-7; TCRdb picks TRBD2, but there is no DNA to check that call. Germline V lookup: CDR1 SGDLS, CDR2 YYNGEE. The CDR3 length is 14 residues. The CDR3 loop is CASSGGREPYEQYF.

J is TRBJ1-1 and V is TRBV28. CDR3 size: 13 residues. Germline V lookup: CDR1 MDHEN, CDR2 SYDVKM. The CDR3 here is CASRPTENTEAFF.

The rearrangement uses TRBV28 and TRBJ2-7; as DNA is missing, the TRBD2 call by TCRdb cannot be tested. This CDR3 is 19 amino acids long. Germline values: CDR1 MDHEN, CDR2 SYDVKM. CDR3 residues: CASSLSAVRGLDGIWEQYF.

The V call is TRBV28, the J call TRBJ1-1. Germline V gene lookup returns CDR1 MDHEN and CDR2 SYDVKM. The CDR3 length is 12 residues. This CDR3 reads CASSFWDTEAFF.

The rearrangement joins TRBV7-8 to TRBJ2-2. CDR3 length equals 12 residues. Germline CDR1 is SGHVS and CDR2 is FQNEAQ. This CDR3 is CASSPVKVRLFF.

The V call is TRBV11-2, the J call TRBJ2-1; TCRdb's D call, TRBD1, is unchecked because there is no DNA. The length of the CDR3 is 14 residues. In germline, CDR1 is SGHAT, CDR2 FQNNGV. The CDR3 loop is CASSWTDFYNEQFF.

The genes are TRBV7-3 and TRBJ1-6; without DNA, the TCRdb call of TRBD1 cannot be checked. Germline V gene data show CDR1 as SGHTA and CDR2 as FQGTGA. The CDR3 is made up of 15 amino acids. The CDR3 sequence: CASSLGTGGFSPLHF.

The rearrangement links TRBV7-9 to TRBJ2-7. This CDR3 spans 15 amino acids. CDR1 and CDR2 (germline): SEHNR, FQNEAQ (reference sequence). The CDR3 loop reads CASTSSGRSSYEQYF.

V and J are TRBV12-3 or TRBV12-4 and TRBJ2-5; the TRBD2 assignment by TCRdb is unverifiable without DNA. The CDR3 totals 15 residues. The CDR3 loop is CASRLGKGGGETQYF.

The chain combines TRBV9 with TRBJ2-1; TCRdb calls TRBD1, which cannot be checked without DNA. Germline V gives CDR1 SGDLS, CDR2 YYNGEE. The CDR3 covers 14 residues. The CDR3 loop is CASSLSGGPGEQFF.

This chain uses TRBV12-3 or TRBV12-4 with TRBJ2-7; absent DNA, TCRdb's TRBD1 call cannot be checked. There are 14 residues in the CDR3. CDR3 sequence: CASTEPGQFYEQYF.

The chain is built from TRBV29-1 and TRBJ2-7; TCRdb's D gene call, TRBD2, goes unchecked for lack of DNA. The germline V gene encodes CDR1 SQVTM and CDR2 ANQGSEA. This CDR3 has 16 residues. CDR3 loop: CSVEGVMGGDVYEQYF.

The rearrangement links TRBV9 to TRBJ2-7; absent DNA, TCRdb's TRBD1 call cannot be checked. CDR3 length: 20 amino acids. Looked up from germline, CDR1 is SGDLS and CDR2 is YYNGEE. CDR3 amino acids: CASSVASTWGGAPTSHEQYF.

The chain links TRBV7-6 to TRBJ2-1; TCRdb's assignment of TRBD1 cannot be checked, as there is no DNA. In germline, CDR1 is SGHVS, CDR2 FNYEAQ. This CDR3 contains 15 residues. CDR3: CASSFGGARYNEQFF.